Presented here are 8 T cell receptor beta chains from one specimen sequenced in a study of T cells in Graves' hyperthyroidism and ophthalmopathy. Regions amplified from RNA transcripts were the TCR beta CDR3 regions. The HTBI set primed first-round TCR CDR3 RT-PCR. TCRdb redid the calling of the multiplex PCR reads with MiXCR, one entry per CDR3 protein. The table includes fewer than 350,000 distinct CDR3 sequences, about 13% detected once. The sample taken for sequencing was blood. These receptors were obtained from a middle-aged woman with Graves' hyperthyroidism.

This clonotype occurred many times. The V and J genes are TRBV2 and TRBJ1-4, with unresolved D. Per germline, CDR1 SNHLY and CDR2 FYNNEI. The CDR3 contains 11 residues. The V end lost 6 bases, the J end lost 8 bases, and 7 bases lay between the germline ends. The CDR3, as DNA: TGTGCCAGCAGAGTGACGGAAAAACTGTTTTTT. Encoded protein: CASRVTEKLFF. The variable domain in full, completed from reference TRBV2 and TRBJ1-4, reads EPEVTQTPSHQVTQMGQEVILRCVPISNHLYFYWYRQILGQKVEFLVSFYNNEISEKSEIFDDQFSVERPDGSNFTLKIRSTKLEDSAMYFCASRVTEKLFFGSGTQLSVL.

This clonotype was counted ten times or more. The chain employs TRBV2 and TRBJ2-3; D unresolved. The CDR3 has 14 residues. Looked up from germline, CDR1 is SNHLY and CDR2 is FYNNEI. Between the trimmed V and J ends, which lost 3 bases and 6 bases, there was a span of 13 bases. The CDR3 DNA reads TGTGCCAGCAGTGATCGGAAGTCCTTGGATACGCAGTATTTT. Translating it yields CASSDRKSLDTQYF.

This clonotype was observed at least ten times. The chain uses TRBV4-2 and TRBJ1-1; 7 nucleotides align to TRBD1. The J segment lost 7 bases and the V segment lost 0 bases, leaving 14 bases of the junction unmatched. The CDR3 is 17 residues long. Germline CDR1 and CDR2: LGHNA and YNFKEQ. The CDR3 bases are TGTGCCAGCAGCCAAGATGGGACAGAGCCTTTAATGGGTGAAGCTTTCTTT. Encoded protein: CASSQDGTEPLMGEAFF.

This clonotype was seen many times. The rearrangement joins TRBV12-3 or TRBV12-4 to TRBJ1-2, with 7 bases matching TRBD1. J gave up 5 bases and V 2 bases, and 11 bases lay outside the gene matches. There are 16 residues in the CDR3. Here the CDR3 DNA reads TGTGCCAGCAGTTTAACCAGGGGGGCCCTGGGGTATGGCTACACCTTC. It translates to CASSLTRGALGYGYTF.

This clonotype occurred many times. The chain employs TRBV3-1 and TRBJ1-1, with D uncertain. This CDR3 spans 16 amino acids. Trimming left V 1 base short and J 5 bases short, with 17 bases between. In germline, CDR1 is LGHDT, CDR2 YNNKEL (reference sequence). CDR3 in DNA: TGTGCCAGCAGCCAAGGTTTTGGCAGGACGGGGACTGAAGCTTTCTTT. Protein sequence: CASSQGFGRTGTEAFF.

This clonotype has a count of ten or more. The chain combines TRBV20-1 with TRBJ1-5, with D perhaps TRBD1 (6 bases). CDR3 length: 14 amino acids. V dropped 3 bases and J dropped 7 bases, with 16 bases sitting between them. The germline V gene has CDR1 DFQATT and CDR2 SNEGSKA (reference sequence). The CDR3 here is CSASLSTQGQPQHF. The CDR3 nucleotides read TGCAGTGCTAGCCTTAGCACCCAGGGGCAGCCCCAGCATTTT.

CDR3 loop: CASSPGGPGIENTEAFF. The CDR3 DNA follows: TGTGCCAGCAGCCCCGGGGGGCCTGGGATCGAGAACACTGAAGCTTTCTTT. This chain joins TRBV13 and TRBJ1-1; D may be TRBD1 (6 bases). V was cut by 5 bases and J by 1 base, with 20 bases left in between. The germline V gene encodes CDR1 PRHDT and CDR2 FYEKMQ (reference sequence). The CDR3 sequence is 17 residues long.

The chain combines TRBV7-9 with TRBJ1-2; the D is unclear. The germline gives CDR1 SEHNR, CDR2 FQNEAQ (reference sequence). The V gene lost 5 bases and the J gene lost 1 base, with 8 bases spanning the gap. The CDR3 is 13 residues long. The CDR3 bases are TGTGCCAGCAGCCCGGACGGTAACTATGGCTACACCTTC. As protein: CASSPDGNYGYTF.